This passage covers 18 T cell receptor beta chains from one sample sequenced in a study of blood T cell repertoires in COVID-19. Sequenced by immunoSEQ multiplex PCR; TCRdb stores in-frame clones only, minus some. The sample records roughly 410,000 clones, around 87% being singletons. Material: peripheral blood. The receptor source for this set is a woman aged 60 to 75 with COVID-19, enrolled during active disease.

V and J are TRBV27 and TRBJ2-7; D is ambiguous. The CDR3 sequence is 15 residues long. Between the trimmed V and J ends, which lost 6 bases and 4 bases, there was a span of 19 bases. CDR1 and CDR2 from the germline V gene are MNHEY and SMNVEV (reference sequence). The CDR3 here is CASRPQVKSTYEQYF. The CDR3, as DNA: TGTGCCAGCAGACCCCAGGTGAAGTCCACTTACGAGCAGTACTTC.

The chain carries TRBV11-3 and TRBJ2-1; D uncertain. Trimming removed 1 base at V and 3 bases at J, with 13 bases between. The CDR3 covers 16 residues. Germline V gives CDR1 SGHNT, CDR2 YENEEA. This CDR3 is CASSLGLRRIYNEQFF. Written as DNA, the CDR3 is TGTGCCAGCAGCTTAGGACTCCGACGGATCTACAATGAGCAGTTCTTC.

This clone occurred a few times. Within the sample, other DNA sequences also encode this same CDR3. The CDR3 loop reads CASSSQDTEAFF. The CDR3 DNA reads as TGTGCCAGCAGTTCACAGGACACTGAAGCTTTCTTT. The V gene is TRBV11-2, the J gene TRBJ1-1; D is perhaps TRBD1 (5 bases). This CDR3 has 12 amino acids. V was trimmed by 6 bases and J by 3 bases, leaving 8 bases between them. Germline V gene lookup returns CDR1 SGHAT and CDR2 FQNNGV.

This rearrangement joins TRBV20-1 to TRBJ1-5; D not resolved. The CDR3 contains 13 residues. V lost 3 bases, J lost 3 bases, and 9 bases lay in between. From germline, CDR1 is DFQATT and CDR2 SNEGSKA (reference sequence). This chain's CDR3 is CSASGGNNQPQHF. The CDR3 DNA is TGCAGTGCTAGTGGCGGTAACAATCAGCCCCAGCATTTT.

The V gene is TRBV6-1, the J gene TRBJ2-1, with 7 bases that match TRBD2. The germline V gene has CDR1 MNHNS and CDR2 SASEGT. The trim removed 2 bases at V and 6 bases at J, leaving 7 bases unmatched. This CDR3 comprises 15 residues. The DNA of the CDR3 is TGTGCCAGCAGTGAACGGTTTGGGGGGGGCAATGAGCAGTTCTTC. The encoded protein is CASSERFGGGNEQFF.

The CDR3 DNA sequence: TGTGCCAGCAGTTACGGCCAGGGCGGCTATGGCTACACCTTC. Translation gives CASSYGQGGYGYTF. V usage is TRBV6-2 or TRBV6-3 and J usage is TRBJ1-2; a possible D gene is TRBD1 (5 bases). Trimming took off 2 bases at V and 4 bases at J, with 11 bases between the two ends. The CDR3 contains 14 residues. Germline CDR1 reads MNHEY; CDR2 reads SVGEGT.

This rearrangement joins TRBV5-1 to TRBJ2-2; the D gene is possibly TRBD2 (7 bases). Germline V gene data show CDR1 as SGHRS and CDR2 as YFSETQ. V was shortened by 3 bases and J by 3 bases, with 15 bases between the two germline ends. CDR3 length: 16 residues. The CDR3 sequence is CASSSPGGTDTGELFF. The CDR3 DNA reads TGCGCCAGCAGCTCACCGGGGGGCACCGACACCGGGGAGCTGTTTTTT.

This clone was detected once. The CDR3 loop is CASSQTGKDFPGYTF. Here the CDR3 DNA reads TGTGCCAGCAGCCAGACAGGGAAGGATTTCCCCGGCTACACCTTC. The rearrangement links TRBV14 to TRBJ1-2; 7 bases fit TRBD1. This CDR3 has 15 residues. Per germline, CDR1 SGHDN and CDR2 FVKESK. V shed 3 bases and J 8 bases; nucleotides not matched to a gene: 12.

This clone appeared a single time. The chain combines TRBV19 with TRBJ2-7, with 8 bases matching TRBD2. After removal of 5 bases from V and 3 bases from J, the junction contained 9 bases not matched to a gene. The CDR3 runs to 15 residues. Germline CDR1 reads LNHDA; CDR2 reads SQIVND (reference sequence). CDR3 loop: CASSPFRGGVYEQYF. The CDR3 DNA is TGTGCCAGTAGTCCCTTCCGGGGGGGGGTCTACGAGCAGTACTTC.

In its sample, this clone was seen a few times. The V call is TRBV7-9, the J call TRBJ2-7; D is possibly TRBD2 (5 bases). Germline V gene lookup returns CDR1 SEHNR and CDR2 FQNEAQ (reference sequence). The CDR3 loop spans 12 amino acids. V was cut by 1 base and J by 6 bases, with 7 bases left in between. Here the CDR3 DNA reads TGTGCCAGCAGCTTAGGAGGGATCGAGCAGTACTTC. This gives the protein CASSLGGIEQYF.

For the CDR3, the DNA is TGCGCCAGCGCCCCACCAGGCAGAGATTACAATGAGCAGTTCTTC. Protein sequence: CASAPPGRDYNEQFF. This chain links TRBV4-1 with TRBJ2-1; D not resolved. Germline assignment: CDR1 MGHRA and CDR2 YSYEKL. Trimming shortened V by 8 bases and J by 4 bases, and 18 bases separated the two germline ends. CDR3 length: 15 residues.

CDR3 protein: CASSDTGSSYNSPLHF. The CDR3 DNA reads as TGTGCCAGCAGCGATACAGGGAGCTCCTATAATTCACCCCTCCACTTT. V usage is TRBV9 and J usage is TRBJ1-6, with a weak D call TRBD1 (6 bases). Looked up from germline, CDR1 is SGDLS and CDR2 is YYNGEE. Trimming shortened V by 3 bases and J by 0 bases, and 10 bases separated the two germline ends. The CDR3 totals 16 residues.

This clone was counted once. The chain couples TRBV7-3 to TRBJ2-3; 7 positions agree with TRBD2. The CDR3 consists of 15 residues. The germline V gene has CDR1 SGHTA and CDR2 FQGTGA. After removal of 5 bases from V and 2 bases from J, the junction contained 7 bases not matched to a gene. For the CDR3, the DNA is TGTGCCAGCAGCCTAGCGGCGACATTCACAGATACGCAGTATTTT. It is translated as CASSLAATFTDTQYF.

This sequence joins TRBV4-2 and TRBJ1-4, with D perhaps matching TRBD1 (6 bases). Germline V gene sequence: CDR1 LGHNA, CDR2 YNFKEQ. V dropped 0 bases and J dropped 11 bases, with 13 bases sitting between them. This CDR3 is 14 amino acids long. Here the CDR3 DNA reads TGTGCCAGCAGCCAAGAAGTGGGGGCGACTAAACTGTTTTTT. Residues: CASSQEVGATKLFF.

The genes are TRBV7-3 and TRBJ2-2; TRBD2 aligns across 12 bases. The CDR3 covers 16 residues. The germline gives CDR1 SGHTA, CDR2 FQGTGA. The ends lost 5 bases at V and 3 bases at J; junction bases unmatched: 4. The CDR3 nucleotides are TGTGCCAGCAGCACTAGCGGGGGGCCTTACACCGGGGAGCTGTTTTTT. Its protein is CASSTSGGPYTGELFF.

This rearrangement joins TRBV6-1 to TRBJ1-2, with D hard to call. Between the trimmed V and J ends, which lost 3 bases and 4 bases, there was a span of 15 bases. The V gene's germline CDR1 is MNHNS and CDR2 SASEGT. This CDR3 spans 15 amino acids. CDR3 DNA: TGTGCCAGCAGTGAGAGCGGAACAGTCACCTATGGCTACACCTTC. Translated: CASSESGTVTYGYTF.

Regarding this clone: Other DNA sequences of this sample code for an identical CDR3. The chain has TRBV10-3 and TRBJ1-5, with 7 nucleotides matching TRBD1. Looked up from germline, CDR1 is ENHRY and CDR2 is SYGVKD. Trimming cost V 0 bases and J 4 bases; bases outside gene matches: 0. This CDR3 region has 14 residues. The chain's CDR3 is CAISESTGNQPQHF. The DNA of the CDR3 is TGTGCCATCAGTGAGTCGACAGGGAATCAGCCCCAGCATTTT.

This rearrangement joins TRBV5-1 to TRBJ2-6; no clear D gene. This CDR3 region has 15 residues. Germline assignment: CDR1 SGHRS and CDR2 YFSETQ. The V end was cut by 1 base, the J end by 0 bases, with 5 bases between. The CDR3 loop reads CASSLPLSGANVLTF. The CDR3 bases are TGCGCCAGCAGCTTGCCCCTCTCTGGGGCCAACGTCCTGACTTTC.